The T cell receptor beta chain under discussion was sequenced for a study of vaccination effects on CD4 cells after COVID-19. Across the study: Subjects were given two BNT162b2 or mRNA-1273 vaccine doses.

Sequencing followed a ViraFEST assay step that expanded antigen-specific CD4+ T cells with viral peptide pools. Culture lasted around eleven days before CD4+ T cell isolation. All vaccine recipients tested negative for nucleocapsid antibodies and had never contracted SARS-CoV-2 infection. Wells containing 1.5 million to 2 million PBMC each were cultured with approximately 9.2 IU/ml IL-2 and 8.5 to 10 ug/ml peptides. IL-2 medium took the place of half the medium on both days 3 and 7. Trimming took 5 bases from V and 3 from J, leaving 10 bases between them. Germline CDR1 MNHEY, CDR2 SVGAGI. The CDR3 loop spans 14 amino acids. General study findings and limits: Late in the post-vaccination period, infection-induced and vaccine-induced clones underwent marked clonal contraction.

Clones were read by immunoSEQ multiplex PCR, and TCRdb kept only the in-frame ones, dropping some. The data show about 65,000 clones, about 72% seen once. Comment on this clone: Its antigen is not identified.

The clonotype was recovered from a human donor who received a COVID-19 vaccine. This chain uses TRBV6-5 with TRBJ1-4; TRBD1 might be the D (5 bases). The sample was CD4+ T cells from PBMCs cultured with HCoV-NL63 spike peptides, taken before COVID-19 vaccination. CDR3 amino acids: CASSRQGANEKLFF. CDR3 nucleotide sequence: TGTGCCAGCAGTCGCCAAGGGGCTAATGAAAAACTGTTTTTT.